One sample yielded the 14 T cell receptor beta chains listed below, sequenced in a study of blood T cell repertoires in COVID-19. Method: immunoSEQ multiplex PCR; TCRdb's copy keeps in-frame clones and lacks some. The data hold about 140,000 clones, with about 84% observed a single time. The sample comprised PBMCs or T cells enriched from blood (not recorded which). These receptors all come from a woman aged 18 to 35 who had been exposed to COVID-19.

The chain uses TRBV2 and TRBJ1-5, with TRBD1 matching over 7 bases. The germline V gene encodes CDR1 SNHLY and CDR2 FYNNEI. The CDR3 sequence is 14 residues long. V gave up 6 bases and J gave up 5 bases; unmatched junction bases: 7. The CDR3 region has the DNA TGTGCCAGCAGATCCGACAGGGAATATCAGCCCCAGCATTTT. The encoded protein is CASRSDREYQPQHF.

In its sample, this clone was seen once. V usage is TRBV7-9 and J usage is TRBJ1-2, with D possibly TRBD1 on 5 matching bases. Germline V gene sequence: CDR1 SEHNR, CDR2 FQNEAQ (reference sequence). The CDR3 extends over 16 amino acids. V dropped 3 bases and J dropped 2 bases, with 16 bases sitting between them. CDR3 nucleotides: TGTGCCAGCAGCTTTTATGGTAGGGGCAGCAACTATGGCTACACCTTC. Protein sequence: CASSFYGRGSNYGYTF.

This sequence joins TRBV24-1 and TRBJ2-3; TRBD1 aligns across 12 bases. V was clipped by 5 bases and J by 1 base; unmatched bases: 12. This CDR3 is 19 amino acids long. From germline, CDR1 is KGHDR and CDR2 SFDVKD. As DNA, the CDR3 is TGTGCCACCAGTGCCCGTGGGTCGGGACAGGGGGCCGGCACAGATACGCAGTATTTT. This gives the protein CATSARGSGQGAGTDTQYF.

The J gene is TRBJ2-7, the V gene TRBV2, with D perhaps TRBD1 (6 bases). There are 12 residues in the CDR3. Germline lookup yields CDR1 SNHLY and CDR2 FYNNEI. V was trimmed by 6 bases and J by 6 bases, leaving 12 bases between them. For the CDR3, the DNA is TGTGCCAGCAGAGCTACAGGGTCCGAGCAGTACTTC. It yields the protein CASRATGSEQYF.

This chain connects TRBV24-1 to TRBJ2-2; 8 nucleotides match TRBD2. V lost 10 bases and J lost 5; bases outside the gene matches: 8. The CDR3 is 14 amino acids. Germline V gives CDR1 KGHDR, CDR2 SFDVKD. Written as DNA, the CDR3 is TGTGCCACTTGGAGCGGGAGCGGAACCGGGGAGCTGTTTTTT. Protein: CATWSGSGTGELFF.

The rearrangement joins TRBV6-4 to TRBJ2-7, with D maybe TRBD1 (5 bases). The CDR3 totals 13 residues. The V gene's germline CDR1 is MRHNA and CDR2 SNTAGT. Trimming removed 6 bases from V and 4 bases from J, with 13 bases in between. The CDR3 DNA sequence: TGTGCCAGCAGCACCTGGGGCGGTTACGAGCAGTACTTC. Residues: CASSTWGGYEQYF.

The CDR3 region has the DNA TGTGCCAGTAGTATAGACGACAGGGGGCTCGACTATGGCTACACCTTC. As protein: CASSIDDRGLDYGYTF. The genes are TRBV19 and TRBJ1-2, with TRBD1 matching over 10 bases. Trimming cost V 0 bases and J 3 bases; bases outside gene matches: 4. Germline V gene sequence: CDR1 LNHDA, CDR2 SQIVND (reference sequence). This CDR3 has 16 residues.

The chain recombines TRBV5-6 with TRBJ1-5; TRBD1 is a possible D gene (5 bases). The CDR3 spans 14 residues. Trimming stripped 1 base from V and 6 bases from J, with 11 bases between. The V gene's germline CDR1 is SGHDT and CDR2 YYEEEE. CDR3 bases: TGTGCCAGCAGCTTGTACGGGGGTGGTCAGCCCCAGCATTTT. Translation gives CASSLYGGGQPQHF.

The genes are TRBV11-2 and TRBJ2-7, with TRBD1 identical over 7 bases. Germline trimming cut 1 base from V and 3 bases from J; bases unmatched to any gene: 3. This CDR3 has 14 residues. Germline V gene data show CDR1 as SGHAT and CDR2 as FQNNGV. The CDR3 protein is CASSLVPGGYEQYF. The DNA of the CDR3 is TGTGCCAGCAGCTTAGTACCAGGGGGCTACGAGCAGTACTTC.

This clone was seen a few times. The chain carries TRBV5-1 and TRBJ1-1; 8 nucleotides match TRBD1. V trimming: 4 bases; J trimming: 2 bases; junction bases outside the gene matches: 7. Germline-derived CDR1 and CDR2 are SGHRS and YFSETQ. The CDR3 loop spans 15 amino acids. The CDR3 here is CASSPQTGANTEAFF. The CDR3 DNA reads TGCGCCAGCAGCCCCCAGACAGGGGCTAACACTGAAGCTTTCTTT. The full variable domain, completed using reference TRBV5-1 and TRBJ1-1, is KAGVTQTPRYLIKTRGQQVTLSCSPISGHRSVSWYQQTPGQGLQFLFEYFSETQRNKGNFPGRFSGRQFSNSRSEMNVSTLELGDSALYLCASSPQTGANTEAFFGQGTRLTVV.

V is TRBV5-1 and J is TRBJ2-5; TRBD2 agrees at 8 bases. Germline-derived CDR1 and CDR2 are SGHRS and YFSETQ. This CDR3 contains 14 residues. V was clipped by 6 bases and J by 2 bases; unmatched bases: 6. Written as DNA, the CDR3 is TGCGCCAGCACACCTGGACTAGCTCAAGAGACCCAGTACTTC. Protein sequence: CASTPGLAQETQYF.

The CDR3 DNA reads TGTGCCAGCAGCTTATTTGAGGGCAAAGATACGCAGTATTTT. Amino acids: CASSLFEGKDTQYF. The chain links TRBV7-9 to TRBJ2-3; the D gene is possibly TRBD2 (5 bases). Trimming shortened V by 2 bases and J by 5 bases, and 11 bases separated the two germline ends. The V gene's germline CDR1 is SEHNR and CDR2 FQNEAQ (reference sequence). This CDR3 spans 14 amino acids.

Here the CDR3 DNA reads TGTGCCTGGAGCGGTTCGCGGGACTCCTACGAGCAGTACTTC. Residues: CAWSGSRDSYEQYF. The chain links TRBV30 to TRBJ2-7; a weak D match, TRBD2 (6 bases). Trimming left V 3 bases short and J 0 bases short, with 12 bases between. The CDR3 runs to 14 residues. Germline lookup yields CDR1 GTSNPN and CDR2 SVGIG (reference sequence).

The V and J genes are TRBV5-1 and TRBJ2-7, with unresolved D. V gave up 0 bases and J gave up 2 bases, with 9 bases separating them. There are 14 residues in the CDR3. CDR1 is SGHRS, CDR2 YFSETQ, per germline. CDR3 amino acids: CASSLGHTTYEQYF. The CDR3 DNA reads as TGCGCCAGCAGCTTGGGGCACACCACCTACGAGCAGTACTTC.